The present T cell receptor (beta chain) was sequenced within a study of cytomegalovirus exposure and HLA in healthy donors. Study as a whole: Samples from HLA-typed donors yielded about 85 million unique TCRs in an early data release. Among about 400 genotyped donors, more than 65% fell in the Caucasian-associated ancestry cluster.

The CDR3 consists of 16 residues. The germline gives CDR1 SGHRS, CDR2 YFSETQ. V lost 2 bases and J lost 4; bases outside the gene matches: 7. PCR used 60 Vbeta primers and 13 Jbeta primers. Clones were sequenced by immunoSEQ multiplex PCR, and TCRdb holds only the in-frame ones, with some missing. The sample carries about 96,000 clones, roughly 84% recorded once. Overall study findings and caveats: Analyses of presence/absence relied on an assumption of roughly uniform sequencing depth across donors. Productive rates of about 90% or about 30% were seen for most TCR beta V segments in an earlier analysis.

Concerning this clone: Its antigen remains unidentified.

The sequence came from a man aged 25 to 45 in good health and CMV-seronegative. The V call is TRBV5-1, the J call TRBJ2-2; the match to TRBD1 covers 8 bases. The sequenced material came from PBMCs. In DNA form, the CDR3 reads TGCGCCAGCAGCTTTTCCAGGGGGCATGCCACCGGGGAGCTGTTTTTT. Translating gives CASSFSRGHATGELFF.